Below are 27 T cell receptor beta chains sequenced from a single sample in a study of post-analysis software for immune sequencing data. General study points: Roughly five TRBV segments, including TRBV5-6, TRBV5-1 and TRBV20-1, were more frequent in patients than controls.

No antigen is known for these receptors. Researchers reported that TCR beta cDNA libraries carried unique molecular identifiers. TCRdb re-analysed the PCR reads in MiXCR, keeping a single row per CDR3 protein. The sample includes approximately 730,000 distinct CDR3 sequences, 25% to 30% seen only once; the top ten take 0.56%. The sequenced sample consisted of blood. Receptors originate from a girl aged 5 to 17 with multiple sclerosis.

This clonotype occurred a few times. The chain carries TRBV12-3 or TRBV12-4 and TRBJ2-3; D not resolved. There are 14 residues in the CDR3. V was trimmed by 3 bases and J by 0 bases, leaving 7 bases between them. CDR3 sequence reads: CASSFVGSTDTQYF. The CDR3 DNA is TGTGCCAGCAGTTTCGTCGGCAGCACAGATACGCAGTATTTT.

The J gene is TRBJ2-5, the V gene TRBV6-1, with D perhaps matching TRBD2 (6 bases). Trimming stripped 3 bases from V and 11 bases from J, with 25 bases between. Germline assignment: CDR1 MNHNS and CDR2 SASEGT. CDR3 length equals 16 residues. The CDR3 region has the DNA TGTGCCAGCAGTGAGTTTCTAGCGACGTCAGGCAATGAGCAGTACTTC. This encodes CASSEFLATSGNEQYF.

The rearrangement links TRBV5-1 to TRBJ2-6; the match to TRBD2 covers 7 bases. Trimming removed 4 bases from V and 1 base from J; junction bases left unmatched: 2. The CDR3 runs 15 residues. The germline CDR1 and CDR2 sequences are SGHRS and YFSETQ. The CDR3 bases are TGCGCCAGCAGCGCCGGGGGGTCTGGGGCCAACGTCCTGACTTTC. Amino acid sequence: CASSAGGSGANVLTF.

J is TRBJ2-4 and V is TRBV16; D gene unclear. Germline assignment: CDR1 KGHSY and CDR2 FQNENV. This CDR3 region has 14 residues. Trimming removed 4 bases from V and 1 base from J, with 8 bases in between. The CDR3 here is CASSLNGAKNIQYF. In DNA, the CDR3 is TGTGCCAGCAGCCTAAACGGGGCCAAAAACATTCAGTACTTC.

With regard to this clonotype: At one boundary the junction diverges from the germline segment, which might be a read error. The chain links TRBV12-3 or TRBV12-4 to TRBJ1-1; possibly TRBD1 for D (5 bases). The CDR3 extends over 13 amino acids. CDR3 region: CVSSFGALTEAFF. The CDR3 DNA reads TGTGTCAGCAGTTTTGGGGCCCTCACTGAAGCTTTCTTT.

The chain uses TRBV7-2 and TRBJ2-5; 9 bases match TRBD2. Matching the DNA end better, TRBJ2-7 makes the J call doubtful. The CDR3 totals 16 residues. Germline lookup yields CDR1 SGHTA and CDR2 FQGNSA. The CDR3 sequence is CASSLVPAGGPGEQYF. Written as DNA, the CDR3 is TGTGCCAGCAGCTTAGTCCCAGCGGGAGGCCCTGGCGAGCAGTACTTC.

In its sample, this clonotype was seen a few times. The gene calls are TRBV20-1 and TRBJ2-3; TRBD2 aligns across 13 bases. The CDR3 runs to 13 residues. CDR1 DFQATT and CDR2 SNEGSKA come from the germline V gene (reference sequence). The V and J ends lost 1 base and 13 bases, in that order; junction bases with no gene match: 5. The chain's CDR3 is CSARALGLAGEYF. In DNA, the CDR3 is TGCAGTGCTAGAGCCCTAGGACTAGCGGGGGAGTATTTT.

The chain couples TRBV20-1 to TRBJ1-2; D is undetermined. In germline, CDR1 is DFQATT, CDR2 SNEGSKA (reference sequence). V lost 3 bases and J lost 4, with 9 bases in between. The CDR3 spans 12 residues. The CDR3 is CSASVRAYGYTF. The CDR3 DNA is TGCAGTGCTAGTGTCCGGGCCTATGGCTACACCTTC.

The chain couples TRBV6-5 to TRBJ1-1; D ambiguous. Germline V gene lookup returns CDR1 MNHEY and CDR2 SVGAGI. The V end lost 5 bases, the J end lost 0 bases, and 10 bases lay between the germline ends. The CDR3 consists of 14 residues. In DNA form, the CDR3 reads TGTGCCAGCAGTCGGACCTACATGAACACTGAAGCTTTCTTT. It translates to CASSRTYMNTEAFF.

About this clonotype itself: One junction end disagrees with the germline gene, perhaps due to a read error. The J gene is TRBJ2-7, the V gene TRBV27; D may be TRBD1 (5 bases). This CDR3 spans 13 amino acids. Germline CDR1 and CDR2: MNHEY and SMNVEV (reference sequence). This CDR3 reads CVSIGQGPYEQYF. The CDR3 bases are TGTGTCAGCATAGGGCAGGGCCCCTACGAGCAGTACTTC.

The rearrangement joins TRBV29-1 to TRBJ2-7, with D maybe TRBD2 (6 bases). Looked up from germline, CDR1 is SQVTM and CDR2 is ANQGSEA. This CDR3 region has 11 residues. Trimming took off 4 bases at V and 7 bases at J, with 11 bases between the two ends. CDR3 sequence: CSVGKGREQYF. The CDR3, as DNA: TGCAGCGTTGGGAAAGGGAGGGAGCAGTACTTC.

This clonotype was counted a few times. V is TRBV4-1 and J is TRBJ1-4, with 9 bases lining up with TRBD1. V shed 1 base and J 5 bases; nucleotides not matched to a gene: 8. The length of the CDR3 is 17 residues. From germline, CDR1 is MGHRA and CDR2 YSYEKL. CDR3 in amino acids: CASSQGGTGTGNEKLFF. For the CDR3, the DNA is TGCGCCAGCAGCCAAGGGGGAACCGGGACAGGGAATGAAAAACTGTTTTTT.

There are a few counts of this clonotype. This chain connects TRBV6-5 to TRBJ2-1; D may be TRBD2 (5 bases). V was trimmed by 6 bases and J by 5 bases, leaving 8 bases between them. Per germline, CDR1 MNHEY and CDR2 SVGAGI. The CDR3 totals 12 residues. CDR3 residues: CASRYGDNEQFF. DNA of the CDR3: TGTGCCAGCAGATACGGGGACAATGAGCAGTTCTTC.

The rearrangement uses TRBV20-1 and TRBJ2-1; the D gene is possibly TRBD2 (5 bases). The CDR3 extends over 16 amino acids. Trimming pared 3 bases from V and 4 bases from J, leaving 19 bases between. Germline V gene sequence: CDR1 DFQATT, CDR2 SNEGSKA (reference sequence). The CDR3 coding sequence is TGCAGTGCTAGGTTACCGGGCCTCGGGGAATACAATGAGCAGTTCTTC. As protein: CSARLPGLGEYNEQFF.

The chain uses TRBV20-1 and TRBJ2-7, with TRBD2 identical over 8 bases. V trimming: 6 bases; J trimming: 4 bases; junction bases outside the gene matches: 11. The CDR3 spans 14 residues. The germline gives CDR1 DFQATT, CDR2 SNEGSKA (reference sequence). The DNA for the CDR3 is TGCAGTGCCCAAACTAGCGGTGTGGCGTACGAGCAGTACTTC. Its protein is CSAQTSGVAYEQYF.

The chain is built from TRBV7-9 and TRBJ2-1; 7 bases line up with TRBD2. The V segment lost 5 bases and the J segment 7 bases; nucleotides outside the gene matches: 17. CDR1 and CDR2 from the germline V gene are SEHNR and FQNEAQ (reference sequence). The CDR3 loop spans 17 amino acids. This CDR3 is CASSPRDYSTTGNEQFF. Written as DNA, the CDR3 is TGTGCCAGCAGCCCAAGGGACTACTCGACCACCGGGAATGAGCAGTTCTTC.

The V and J genes are TRBV27 and TRBJ1-2; unclear D gene. This CDR3 contains 14 residues. The ends were cut back, 7 bases at V and 4 bases at J, with 16 bases in the middle. Germline loops: CDR1 MNHEY, CDR2 SMNVEV (reference sequence). Written as DNA, the CDR3 is TGTGCCAGCAAGGGTGGGCCAAGGACCTATGGCTACACCTTC. Encoded protein: CASKGGPRTYGYTF.

This chain uses TRBV20-1 with TRBJ2-7; tentative D call: TRBD1 (5 bases). V gave up 1 base and J gave up 3 bases, with 22 bases separating them. This CDR3 contains 17 residues. Germline V gene lookup returns CDR1 DFQATT and CDR2 SNEGSKA (reference sequence). The CDR3 sequence is CSARAPGASLVVYEQYF. As DNA, the CDR3 is TGCAGTGCTAGAGCGCCTGGGGCGAGCCTAGTAGTCTACGAGCAGTACTTC.

V and J are TRBV7-2 and TRBJ1-5, with unresolved D. Germline CDR1 is SGHTA and CDR2 is FQGNSA. V lost 6 bases and J lost 4, with 10 bases in between. CDR3 size: 13 residues. CDR3 loop: CASSGLVNQPQHF. The CDR3 DNA reads as TGTGCCAGCAGTGGCTTGGTGAATCAGCCCCAGCATTTT.

The chain carries TRBV5-1 and TRBJ2-7, with 9 bases matching TRBD2. The CDR3 length is 15 residues. CDR1 SGHRS and CDR2 YFSETQ come from the germline V gene. Trimming took 7 bases from V and 7 from J; bases not matched to a gene: 15. The CDR3 sequence is CASGPSGVTYNEQYF. In nucleotides, the CDR3 is TGCGCCAGCGGACCTAGCGGGGTAACCTACAATGAGCAGTACTTC.

This chain connects TRBV5-4 to TRBJ2-1; 9 positions agree with TRBD2. The germline V gene has CDR1 SGHNT and CDR2 YYREEE (reference sequence). V was clipped by 2 bases and J by 6 bases; unmatched bases: 3. The CDR3 is made up of 14 amino acids. CDR3 coding DNA: TGTGCCAGCAGCTTTCGGGGACTAGCCAATGAGCAGTTCTTC. Protein sequence: CASSFRGLANEQFF.

The table lists this clonotype with a few counts. The chain joins TRBV10-3 to TRBJ2-2; D may be TRBD2 (5 bases). The V gene's germline CDR1 is ENHRY and CDR2 SYGVKD. The CDR3 sequence is 14 residues long. Trimming took 4 bases from V and 4 from J, leaving 10 bases between them. The CDR3: CAISVRERTGELFF. CDR3 nucleotides: TGTGCCATCAGTGTGAGGGAACGCACCGGGGAGCTGTTTTTT.

The chain links TRBV6-2 or TRBV6-3 to TRBJ2-3, with D perhaps matching TRBD1 (5 bases). The CDR3 consists of 16 residues. Germline loops: CDR1 MNHEY, CDR2 SVGEGT. With 3 bases removed from V and 3 bases from J, the gap between germline ends came to 16 bases. The CDR3 spells CASSYIAQASTDTQYF. The CDR3, as DNA: TGTGCCAGCAGTTATATAGCACAGGCCTCAACAGATACGCAGTATTTT.

The chain joins TRBV5-1 to TRBJ2-5; D call uncertain. Per germline, CDR1 SGHRS and CDR2 YFSETQ. Trimming took 1 base from V and 5 from J, leaving 15 bases between them. The CDR3 spans 15 residues. The CDR3 region is CASSLSGIVLETQYF. The CDR3 DNA sequence: TGCGCCAGCAGCTTGTCGGGTATAGTGTTGGAGACCCAGTACTTC.

This clonotype was counted between two and nine times. The chain is built from TRBV7-2 and TRBJ1-6, with a tentative D call TRBD1 (5 bases). Germline lookup yields CDR1 SGHTA and CDR2 FQGNSA. The V gene lost 0 bases and the J gene lost 9 bases, with 9 bases spanning the gap. The CDR3 covers 14 residues. CDR3 in DNA: TGTGCCAGCAGCTTAGCGGTGGGGGTTTCACCCCTCCACTTT. This gives the protein CASSLAVGVSPLHF. The full variable domain, completed using reference TRBV7-2 and TRBJ1-6, is GAGVSQSPSNKVTEKGKDVELRCDPISGHTALYWYRQSLGQGLEFLIYFQGNSAPDKSGLPSDRFSAERTGGSVSTLTIQRTQQEDSAVYLCASSLAVGVSPLHFGNGTRLTVT.

This clonotype was counted a few times. The chain combines TRBV12-3 or TRBV12-4 with TRBJ2-7; D unresolved. V was pared by 3 bases and J by 4 bases, with 10 bases between. The length of the CDR3 is 13 residues. Written as DNA, the CDR3 is TGTGCCAGCAGTTTCGGACCCGGGTACGAGCAGTACTTC. Translating gives CASSFGPGYEQYF.

With respect to this clonotype: The junction and the germline gene differ at one end; a read error may be behind it. V and J are TRBV20-1 and TRBJ2-5; TRBD2 is a possible D gene (6 bases). The length of the CDR3 is 13 residues. CDR1 DFQATT and CDR2 SNEGSKA come from the germline V gene (reference sequence). The CDR3 here is CSAGIADQETLYF. CDR3 nucleotides: TGCAGTGCGGGGATAGCGGACCAAGAGACCCTGTACTTC.